This T cell receptor (beta chain) came from a study of blood T cell repertoires in COVID-19. At the level of the study: Sites in the United States, Italy and Spain provided acute and convalescent COVID-19 samples. In each case, the material was cDNA or gDNA derived from T cells, B-cell-depleted T cells, or PBMCs.

The protocol was immunoSEQ multiplex PCR, while the TCRdb copy is restricted to in-frame clones and leaves out a portion. The repertoire consists of 270,000 or so clones, with 85% to 90% occurring once and the leading ten covering roughly 10%. The CDR3 covers 19 residues. CDR1 SNHLY and CDR2 FYNNEI come from the germline V gene. V gave up 6 bases and J gave up 0 bases; unmatched junction bases: 9. V gene TRBV2 combines with J gene TRBJ2-1; 15 nucleotides align to TRBD2. The specimen sequenced was peripheral blood. This TCR was sampled from a woman in her 30s with COVID-19, enrolled during active disease. CDR3: CASSGGTSGGPSSYNEQFF. The DNA of the CDR3 is TGTGCCAGCAGCGGCGGGACTAGCGGGGGGCCGAGCTCCTACAATGAGCAGTTCTTC.